Below are 24 T cell receptor beta chains sequenced from a single sample in a study of T cell responses to AZD1222 COVID-19 vaccine (dated by TCRdb to the early 2020s). What this sample's time point label stands for: baseline before first vaccination. Receptor libraries were prepared by the immunoSEQ multiplex PCR assay. Held by TCRdb, this immuneACCESS table contains in-frame sequences only and omits some clones. Under half of the omission traces to an unresolved V gene where checked; the cause of the rest is unknown. The sample contains approximately 120,000 clones, about 90% of them found a single time. Together, the top ten hold roughly 1.6% of the sample. The sequences come from peripheral blood, collected on day 0 of AZD1222 vaccination. The receptor source for this set is an adult in good health.

The chain combines TRBV25-1 with TRBJ1-2; no definite D call. V lost 1 base and J lost 3, with 9 bases in between. The CDR3 extends over 14 amino acids. The germline CDR1 and CDR2 sequences are MGHDK and SYGVNS. This chain's CDR3 is CASSELRSHYGYTF. In DNA, the CDR3 is TGTGCCAGCAGTGAATTAAGGTCCCACTATGGCTACACCTTC.

This chain connects TRBV6-5 to TRBJ2-7; D ambiguous. Deletions cut 8 bases from V and 2 bases from J, with 13 bases between. The CDR3 consists of 13 residues. Germline V gives CDR1 MNHEY, CDR2 SVGAGI. The DNA of the CDR3 is TGTGCCAGCGGCAGTCAGTCAGCCTACGAGCAGTACTTC. Translating it yields CASGSQSAYEQYF.

The V and J genes are TRBV18 and TRBJ1-1; a weak D match, TRBD1 (6 bases). This CDR3 region has 15 residues. V shed 3 bases and J shed 0 bases, with 11 bases lying between them. Germline CDR1 is KGHSH and CDR2 is LQKENI. The CDR3 nucleotides read TGTGCCAGCTCACCGCGGACAGAGATGAACACTGAAGCTTTCTTT. It codes for CASSPRTEMNTEAFF. The full variable domain, its missing parts supplied by reference TRBV18 and TRBJ1-1, is NAGVMQNPRHLVRRRGQEARLRCSPMKGHSHVYWYRQLPEEGLKFMVYLQKENIIDESGMPKERFSAEFPKEGPSILRIQQVVRGDSAAYFCASSPRTEMNTEAFFGQGTRLTVV.

The chain uses TRBV28 and TRBJ2-2; a possible D gene is TRBD2 (6 bases). Per the germline V gene, CDR1 is MDHEN and CDR2 is SYDVKM. V lost 5 bases and J lost 3, with 13 bases in between. This CDR3 spans 15 amino acids. Written as DNA, the CDR3 is TGTGCCAGCAGTATTAATAGCGGATACACCGGGGAGCTGTTTTTT. The encoded protein is CASSINSGYTGELFF.

This sequence joins TRBV10-1 and TRBJ2-7, with 7 nucleotides matching TRBD2. The V and J ends lost 4 bases and 6 bases, in that order; junction bases with no gene match: 6. Germline CDR1 reads WNHNN; CDR2 reads SYGVQD (reference sequence). CDR3 length equals 13 residues. The CDR3 DNA sequence: TGCGCCAGCAGTGCACGCGGGAGTCCCGAGCAGTACTTC. Its protein product is CASSARGSPEQYF.

The chain has TRBV19 and TRBJ1-1, with a weak D call TRBD1 (5 bases). In germline, CDR1 is LNHDA, CDR2 SQIVND (reference sequence). The CDR3 is 15 residues long. V lost 5 bases and J lost 5, with 18 bases in between. CDR3 amino acids: CASSPLPGRGTEAFF. CDR3 nucleotide sequence: TGTGCCAGTAGTCCTCTTCCGGGGAGGGGTACTGAAGCTTTCTTT.

Only a few counts were recorded for this clone. V is TRBV11-2 and J is TRBJ2-7, with D perhaps TRBD1 (5 bases). V was clipped by 6 bases and J by 5 bases, with 29 bases between them. Germline V gene sequence: CDR1 SGHAT, CDR2 FQNNGV. The CDR3 is made up of 18 amino acids. The CDR3 here is CASRSLKQGSEGPHEQYF. The CDR3 coding sequence is TGTGCCAGCAGATCCCTTAAGCAGGGCTCAGAAGGCCCTCACGAGCAGTACTTC.

V usage is TRBV19 and J usage is TRBJ1-5; a weak D match, TRBD1 (5 bases). Trimming took 0 bases from V and 2 from J, leaving 11 bases between them. The CDR3 totals 16 residues. In germline, CDR1 is LNHDA, CDR2 SQIVND (reference sequence). The CDR3 is CASSIDWDDGNQPQHF. As DNA, the CDR3 is TGTGCCAGTAGTATAGACTGGGACGATGGCAATCAGCCCCAGCATTTT.

The chain combines TRBV7-8 with TRBJ2-4; tentative D call: TRBD2 (5 bases). The germline gives CDR1 SGHVS, CDR2 FQNEAQ. The V gene lost 0 bases and the J gene lost 0 bases, with 15 bases spanning the gap. This CDR3 contains 18 residues. This chain's CDR3 is CASSLAWLRALAKNIQYF. The CDR3 DNA reads as TGTGCCAGCAGCTTAGCTTGGTTGAGGGCCCTAGCCAAAAACATTCAGTACTTC.

V is TRBV19 and J is TRBJ1-1, with 9 nucleotides matching TRBD1. Trimming at V came to 6 bases and at J to 6 bases, leaving 8 bases not matched to a gene. CDR1 and CDR2 from the germline V gene are LNHDA and SQIVND (reference sequence). The CDR3 extends over 14 amino acids. CDR3 amino acids: CASRSYRGQAEAFF. The CDR3, as DNA: TGTGCCAGTAGAAGCTACAGGGGGCAGGCTGAAGCTTTCTTT.

This chain connects TRBV4-1 to TRBJ1-3, with 9 bases that match TRBD1. V shed 4 bases, J shed 2 bases, and the junction held 0 bases outside the gene matches. Germline V gives CDR1 MGHRA, CDR2 YSYEKL. The CDR3 totals 14 residues. CDR3 DNA sequence: TGCGCCAGCAGCCGGGACAGGGCTGGAAACACCATATATTTT. It codes for CASSRDRAGNTIYF.

DNA of the CDR3: TGTGCCAGCAGCCTACGGGCAGGCCGGCGTGAAGCTTTCTTT. Its translation: CASSLRAGRREAFF. This sequence joins TRBV7-9 and TRBJ1-1; unclear D gene. Trimming took 5 bases from V and 7 from J, leaving 17 bases between them. This CDR3 contains 14 residues. The V gene's germline CDR1 is SEHNR and CDR2 FQNEAQ (reference sequence).

The chain employs TRBV2 and TRBJ2-7; D possibly corresponds to TRBD2 (6 bases). Germline CDR1 is SNHLY and CDR2 is FYNNEI. This CDR3 is 19 amino acids long. V gave up 1 base and J gave up 0 bases, with 22 bases separating them. The CDR3 loop is CASSEETLGGGPSSYEQYF. The CDR3 nucleotides are TGTGCCAGCAGTGAAGAGACGTTGGGGGGAGGACCTTCCTCCTACGAGCAGTACTTC.

The rearrangement joins TRBV5-4 to TRBJ2-7; maybe TRBD1 (7 bases). Germline CDR1 is SGHNT and CDR2 is YYREEE (reference sequence). With 3 bases removed from V and 1 base from J, the gap between germline ends came to 11 bases. The CDR3 runs to 14 residues. The CDR3, as DNA: TGTGCCAGCAGCTGGCGGGACAGTTCCTACGAGCAGTACTTC. Amino acids: CASSWRDSSYEQYF.

This sequence joins TRBV25-1 and TRBJ1-2; a possible D gene is TRBD1 (5 bases). The CDR3 length is 12 residues. Germline CDR1 is MGHDK and CDR2 is SYGVNS. Trimming cost V 4 bases and J 8 bases, with 11 bases left between them. CDR3 protein: CASSVQGAGYTF. The DNA for the CDR3 is TGTGCCAGCAGTGTGCAGGGTGCGGGCTACACCTTC.

The rearrangement links TRBV3-1 (or the pseudogene TRBV3-2) to TRBJ2-7; TRBD2 matches 9 bases. CDR3 length: 13 amino acids. The germline V gene encodes CDR1 LGHDT and CDR2 YNNKEL (reference sequence). V lost 2 bases, J lost 4 bases, and 0 bases stayed unmatched. Here the CDR3 DNA reads TGTGCCAGCAGCCAAAGCGGGGGGTACGAGCAGTACTTC. As protein: CASSQSGGYEQYF.

This clone was picked up one time. V and J are TRBV6-5 and TRBJ2-7, with a possible D match to TRBD1 (6 bases). This CDR3 has 13 amino acids. CDR1 is MNHEY and CDR2 is SVGAGI in the germline V gene. The V and J ends lost 6 bases and 2 bases respectively, with 11 bases between them. CDR3 coding DNA: TGTGCCAGCAGAGAGACAGGAGCCTACGAGCAGTACTTC. It encodes CASRETGAYEQYF.

The chain recombines TRBV12-5 with TRBJ2-7, with D uncertain. Trimming shortened V by 0 bases and J by 3 bases, and 3 bases separated the two germline ends. This CDR3 has 12 residues. CDR1 is LGHNT, CDR2 FRNRAP, per germline. In nucleotides, the CDR3 is TGTGCTAGTGGTTTGGTAGGCTACGAGCAGTACTTC. Its translation: CASGLVGYEQYF.

The chain carries TRBV24-1 and TRBJ2-5, with 7 bases aligning to TRBD1. The CDR3 is 14 amino acids. Germline CDR1 is KGHDR and CDR2 is SFDVKD. Germline trimming cut 5 bases from V and 4 bases from J; bases unmatched to any gene: 6. The CDR3 DNA sequence: TGTGCCACCAGTGCCACTACAGGGGTAGAGACCCAGTACTTC. Its translation is CATSATTGVETQYF.

The chain recombines TRBV4-1 with TRBJ2-1, with 7 bases that match TRBD2. Germline-derived CDR1 and CDR2 are MGHRA and YSYEKL. V lost 0 bases and J lost 0; bases outside the gene matches: 8. CDR3 length: 18 amino acids. CDR3 sequence reads: CASSQDGRAGSSYNEQFF. The CDR3 region has the DNA TGCGCCAGCAGCCAAGATGGACGAGCGGGAAGCTCCTACAATGAGCAGTTCTTC.

The J gene is TRBJ2-2, the V gene TRBV18; D possibly corresponds to TRBD1 (6 bases). Germline-derived CDR1 and CDR2 are KGHSH and LQKENI. Between the trimmed V and J ends, which lost 2 bases and 0 bases, there was a span of 13 bases. The CDR3 totals 17 residues. The CDR3, as DNA: TGTGCCAGCTCACCAAACTACAGGGCGACGAACACCGGGGAGCTGTTTTTT. Protein product: CASSPNYRATNTGELFF.

This rearrangement joins TRBV5-1 to TRBJ2-3; D is unresolved. The CDR3 contains 12 residues. The ends were cut back, 2 bases at V and 5 bases at J, with 6 bases in the middle. CDR1 is SGHRS and CDR2 is YFSETQ in the germline V gene. CDR3 coding DNA: TGCGCCAGCAGCTTCAATGGAGATACGCAGTATTTT. Its protein product is CASSFNGDTQYF.

This clone was seen once. The genes are TRBV5-4 and TRBJ2-3; D is ambiguous. From germline, CDR1 is SGHNT and CDR2 YYREEE (reference sequence). The CDR3 covers 14 residues. Trimming took 4 bases from V and 0 from J, leaving 9 bases between them. CDR3 nucleotides: TGTGCCAGCAGCCGCCACGATAGCACAGATACGCAGTATTTT. As protein: CASSRHDSTDTQYF.

The V and J genes are TRBV4-3 and TRBJ1-2, with D tentatively TRBD1 (5 bases). Trimming took 1 base from V and 6 from J, leaving 12 bases between them. CDR3 length: 14 residues. CDR1 and CDR2 from the germline V gene are LGHNA and YSLEER. DNA for the CDR3: TGCGCCAGCAGCCAAGTGGGCAGGGAGGATGGCTACACCTTC. Its protein is CASSQVGREDGYTF.